A selection of T cell receptor beta chains follows, all from one sample in a study of cytomegalovirus exposure and HLA in healthy donors. TCRdb's copy holds only in-frame clones and misses some; the assay was immunoSEQ multiplex PCR. The table lists about 130,000 clones, around 80% of them singletons. Sequenced: PBMCs. All receptors come from a female donor in good health and CMV-seronegative. Each CDR3 is given with its conserved first and last residue. A D gene is named only where the DNA matches it firmly. Size is omitted from some rows. Given values are once, few, many or a class for expanded clones.

d_call	clone_size	v_call	j_call	cdr3_aa
-	once	TRBV5-1	TRBJ1-4	CASSLGTPANEKLFF
-	-	TRBV7-9	TRBJ2-7	CASSQVSSYEQYF
-	-	TRBV7-8	TRBJ1-1	CASSPPWGLGTEAFF
-	few	TRBV30	TRBJ1-6	CALAGSSYNSPLHF
TRBD1	-	TRBV6-5	-	CASSYSRQGTYEQYF
TRBD1	-	TRBV6-5	TRBJ1-6	CASGGTGYHHSPLHF
TRBD2	-	TRBV10-3	TRBJ2-2	CATLAGVNTGELFF
-	-	TRBV6-5	TRBJ2-4	CASSPQRSKNIQYF
-	few	TRBV9	TRBJ2-2	CASSASQRTENTGELFF
TRBD1	few	TRBV5-8	TRBJ1-5	CASSLGQGRQPQHF
TRBD1	-	TRBV13	TRBJ1-1	CASSAQGARDTEAFF
TRBD2	-	TRBV19	TRBJ2-3	CARTFSGRLTDTQYF
TRBD2	-	TRBV6-5	TRBJ2-1	CASSYSWTSLVNEQFF
TRBD2	-	TRBV28	TRBJ2-1	CASSLLGLAGPYNEQFF
-	few	TRBV6-5	TRBJ1-1	CASSGPNRYNTEAFF
-	few	TRBV11-2	TRBJ2-7	CASSLDVNRPYEQYF
-	-	TRBV11-2	TRBJ1-1	CASSWAMNTEAFF
-	once	TRBV18	TRBJ1-5	CASSPGLNQPQHF
TRBD1	-	TRBV19	TRBJ2-7	CASRGQGTSYEQYF
-	-	TRBV7-8	TRBJ2-3	CASSLGSGVRGDTQYF